The 6 T cell receptor beta chains presented below share a single source sample, sequenced in a study of T cells in Graves' hyperthyroidism and ophthalmopathy. Researchers took RNA transcripts and amplified the TCR beta CDR3 regions from them. With the HTBI primer set, the TCR CDR3 went through a first round of RT-PCR. TCRdb reanalysed the multiplex PCR reads using MiXCR and keeps one entry per CDR3 protein. The sample has about 250,000 distinct CDR3 sequences, around 26% seen once; the top ten hold about a third. Sequenced sample: blood. These receptors were obtained from a middle-aged woman with Graves' ophthalmopathy.

This clonotype was detected many times. CDR3 sequence: CASAGGGLQTQYF. CDR3 in DNA: TGTGCCAGCGCTGGAGGGGGATTGCAGACCCAGTACTTC. The chain is built from TRBV28 and TRBJ2-5, with D tentatively TRBD1 or TRBD2 (6 bases each). This CDR3 region has 13 residues. Trimming pared 8 bases from V and 6 bases from J, leaving 16 bases between. The germline gives CDR1 MDHEN, CDR2 SYDVKM.

The sample holds many counts of this clonotype. V is TRBV27 and J is TRBJ1-1; 10 bases are shared with TRBD1. The trim removed 2 bases at V and 4 bases at J, leaving 7 bases unmatched. Germline CDR1 reads MNHEY; CDR2 reads SMNVEV (reference sequence). The CDR3 consists of 16 residues. CDR3 coding DNA: TGTGCCAGCAGTTTAACAAGACAGGGGGCGGGCACTGAAGCTTTCTTT. It specifies CASSLTRQGAGTEAFF.

Ten or more counts support this clonotype. The chain carries TRBV28 and TRBJ2-2; D is undetermined. Trimming stripped 2 bases from V and 4 bases from J, with 11 bases between. Germline V gene data show CDR1 as MDHEN and CDR2 as SYDVKM. The CDR3 spans 15 residues. The DNA of the CDR3 is TGTGCCAGCAGTTTAGGTCGGTCGTCCACCGGGGAGCTGTTTTTT. Translated, it gives CASSLGRSSTGELFF.

The gene calls are TRBV18 and TRBJ2-7, with TRBD1 as a possible D gene (6 bases). Germline CDR1 and CDR2: KGHSH and LQKENI. CDR3 size: 16 residues. V was cut by 0 bases and J by 1 base, with 13 bases left in between. The CDR3: CASSPPRTDPSYEQYF. CDR3 DNA: TGTGCCAGCTCACCACCTCGGACAGATCCTTCCTACGAGCAGTACTTC.

There are many counts of this clonotype. This chain connects TRBV11-2 to TRBJ2-7; 7 nucleotides line up with TRBD2. V shed 1 base and J 2 bases; nucleotides not matched to a gene: 5. CDR1 and CDR2 (germline): SGHAT, FQNNGV. There are 15 residues in the CDR3. In nucleotides, the CDR3 is TGTGCCAGCAGCTTAGTGCGCGGGAGTCCCTACGAGCAGTACTTC. Its protein product is CASSLVRGSPYEQYF.

This clonotype was detected many times. The V call is TRBV6-5, the J call TRBJ2-7, with 7 bases lining up with TRBD1. CDR3 size: 15 residues. Germline lookup yields CDR1 MNHEY and CDR2 SVGAGI. V was clipped by 7 bases and J by 0 bases; unmatched bases: 9. In DNA, the CDR3 is TGTGCCAGCACCCCTGGGGACAGCAGCTCCTACGAGCAGTACTTC. Its translation is CASTPGDSSSYEQYF.